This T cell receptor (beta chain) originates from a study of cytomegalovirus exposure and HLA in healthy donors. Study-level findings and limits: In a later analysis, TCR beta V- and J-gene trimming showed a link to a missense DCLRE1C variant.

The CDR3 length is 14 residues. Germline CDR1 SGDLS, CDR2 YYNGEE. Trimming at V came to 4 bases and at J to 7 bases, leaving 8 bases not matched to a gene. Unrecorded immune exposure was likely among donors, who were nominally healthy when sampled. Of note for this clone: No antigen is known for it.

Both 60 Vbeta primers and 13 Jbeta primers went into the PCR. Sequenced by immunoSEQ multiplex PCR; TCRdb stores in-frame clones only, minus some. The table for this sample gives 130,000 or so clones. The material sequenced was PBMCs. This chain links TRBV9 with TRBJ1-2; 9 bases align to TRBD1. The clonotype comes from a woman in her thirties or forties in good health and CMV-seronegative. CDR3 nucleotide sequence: TGTGCCAGCAGCCCCCGACAGGGGGAGGGTGGCTACACCTTC. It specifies CASSPRQGEGGYTF.